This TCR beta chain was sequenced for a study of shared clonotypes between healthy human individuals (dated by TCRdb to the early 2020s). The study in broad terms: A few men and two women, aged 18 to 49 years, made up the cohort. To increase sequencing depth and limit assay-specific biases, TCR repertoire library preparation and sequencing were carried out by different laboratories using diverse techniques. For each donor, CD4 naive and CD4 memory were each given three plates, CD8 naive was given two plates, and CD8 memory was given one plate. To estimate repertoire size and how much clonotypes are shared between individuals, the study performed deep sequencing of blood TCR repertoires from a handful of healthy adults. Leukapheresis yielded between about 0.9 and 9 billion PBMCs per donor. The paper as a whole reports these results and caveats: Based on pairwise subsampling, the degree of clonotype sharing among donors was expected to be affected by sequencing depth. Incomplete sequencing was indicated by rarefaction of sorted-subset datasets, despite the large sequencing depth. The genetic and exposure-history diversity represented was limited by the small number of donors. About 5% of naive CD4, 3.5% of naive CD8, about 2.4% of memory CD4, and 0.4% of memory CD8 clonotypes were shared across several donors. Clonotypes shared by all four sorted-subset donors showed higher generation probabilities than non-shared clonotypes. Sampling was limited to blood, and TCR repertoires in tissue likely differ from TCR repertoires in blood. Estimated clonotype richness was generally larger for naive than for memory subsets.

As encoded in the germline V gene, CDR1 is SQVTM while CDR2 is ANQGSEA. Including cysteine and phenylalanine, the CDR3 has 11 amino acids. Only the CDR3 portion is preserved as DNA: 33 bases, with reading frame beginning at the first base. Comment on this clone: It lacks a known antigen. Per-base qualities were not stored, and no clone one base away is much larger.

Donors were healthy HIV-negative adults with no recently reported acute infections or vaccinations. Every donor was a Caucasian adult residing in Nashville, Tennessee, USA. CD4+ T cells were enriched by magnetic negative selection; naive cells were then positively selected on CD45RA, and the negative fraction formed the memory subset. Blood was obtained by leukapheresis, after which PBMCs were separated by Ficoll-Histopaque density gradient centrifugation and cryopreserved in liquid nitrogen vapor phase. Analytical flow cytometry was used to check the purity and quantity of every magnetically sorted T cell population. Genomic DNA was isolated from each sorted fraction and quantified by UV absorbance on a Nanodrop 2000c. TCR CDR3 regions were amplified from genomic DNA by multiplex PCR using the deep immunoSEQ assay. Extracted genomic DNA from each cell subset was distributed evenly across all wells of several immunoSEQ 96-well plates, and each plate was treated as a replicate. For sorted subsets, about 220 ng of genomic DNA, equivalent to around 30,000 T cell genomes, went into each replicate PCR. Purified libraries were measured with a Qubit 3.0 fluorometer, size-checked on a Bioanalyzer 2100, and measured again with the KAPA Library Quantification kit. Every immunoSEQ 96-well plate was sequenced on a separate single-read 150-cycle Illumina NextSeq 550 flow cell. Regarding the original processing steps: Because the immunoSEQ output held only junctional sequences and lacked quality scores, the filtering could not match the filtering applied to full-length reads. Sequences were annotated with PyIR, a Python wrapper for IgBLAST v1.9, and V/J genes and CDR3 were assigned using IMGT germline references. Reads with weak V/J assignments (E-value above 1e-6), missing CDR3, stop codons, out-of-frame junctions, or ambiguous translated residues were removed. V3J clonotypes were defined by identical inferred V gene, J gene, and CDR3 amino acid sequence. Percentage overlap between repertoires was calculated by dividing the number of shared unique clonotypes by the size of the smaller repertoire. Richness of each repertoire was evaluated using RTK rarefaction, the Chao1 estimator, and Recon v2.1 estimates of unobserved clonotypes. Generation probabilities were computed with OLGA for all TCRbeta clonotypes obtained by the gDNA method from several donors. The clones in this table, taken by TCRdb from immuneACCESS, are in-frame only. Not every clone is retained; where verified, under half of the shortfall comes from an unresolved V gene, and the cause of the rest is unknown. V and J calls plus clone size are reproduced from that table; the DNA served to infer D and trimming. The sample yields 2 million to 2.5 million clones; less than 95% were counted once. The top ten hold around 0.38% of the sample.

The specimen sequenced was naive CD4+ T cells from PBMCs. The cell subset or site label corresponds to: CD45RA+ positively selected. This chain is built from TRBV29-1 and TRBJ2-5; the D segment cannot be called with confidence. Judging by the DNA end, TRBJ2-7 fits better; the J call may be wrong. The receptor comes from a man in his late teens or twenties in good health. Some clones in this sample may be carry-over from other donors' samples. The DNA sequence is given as TGCAGCGTTGCTGCCAGGAACGAGCAGTACTTC. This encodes CSVAARNEQYF.